This TCR beta chain was sequenced for a study of shared clonotypes between healthy human individuals (dated by TCRdb to 2018 to 2020). Looking at the study overall: A couple of women and a few men aged 18 to 49 years were included in the cohort. For each donor, CD4 naive and CD4 memory were each given three plates, CD8 naive was given two plates, and CD8 memory was given one plate. To estimate repertoire size and how much clonotype sharing occurs between individuals, the study deeply sequenced the blood TCR repertoires of 5 or 6 healthy adults. Libraries were prepared and TCR repertoires were sequenced by different laboratories using diverse techniques, in order to increase sequencing depth and limit assay-specific biases. Each donor's leukapheresis produced roughly between about 0.85 and 10 billion PBMCs.

TCR CDR3 regions were amplified from genomic DNA by multiplex PCR using the deep immunoSEQ assay. Genomic DNA extracted from each cell subset was distributed evenly over all wells of several immunoSEQ 96-well plates, and each plate served as one replicate. For sorted subsets, about 200 ng genomic DNA, equal to approximately 30,000 T cell genomes, was loaded into each replicate PCR. The purified libraries were quantified using a Qubit 3.0 fluorometer, sized with a Bioanalyzer 2100, and then quantified again using the KAPA Library Quantification kit. Each immunoSEQ 96-well plate was sequenced on its own single-read 150-cycle Illumina NextSeq 550 flow cell. As for the authors' bioinformatics: Because the immunoSEQ output included only junctional sequences and no quality scores, the filtering could not be the same as the filtering used for full-length reads. To assign V/J genes and CDR3, sequences were annotated using PyIR, a Python wrapper for IgBLAST v1.9, with IMGT germline references. Reads were removed for weak V/J assignments (E-value above 1e-6), missing CDR3, stop codons, out-of-frame junctions, or ambiguous translated residues. A V3J clonotype was defined by an identical inferred V gene, J gene, and CDR3 amino acid sequence. The percentage overlap between two repertoires was calculated by dividing the number of shared unique clonotypes by the size of the smaller repertoire. Repertoire richness was assessed with RTK rarefaction, the Chao1 estimator, and Recon v2.1 estimates of unobserved clonotypes. OLGA was used to compute generation probabilities for all TCRbeta clonotypes that the gDNA method yielded from a few donors. TCRdb re-hosts the immuneACCESS table, in-frame sequences only. Its copies lack some clones; in the studies checked, an unresolved V gene accounts for under half of them, and the cause for the rest is not known. The DNA was the basis for D and trimming; V, J and clone size are from that table. This sample has 2.3 million or so clones in its table, and just over 90% of those were observed once. Jointly, the top ten make up 0.35% to 0.5% of the sample.

The CDR3 numbers 11 residues from cysteine through phenylalanine. Here the CDR3 DNA is all that survives: 33 bases in frame from base 1. In the germline V gene (reference sequence), CDR1 corresponds to DFQATT and CDR2 to SNEGSKA. The junction shows trimming of 4 bases on V and 4 bases on J, plus 5 bases between the germline ends. Findings and caveats that apply to the study as a whole: Across a few donors, about 5.2% of naive CD4, over 3% of naive CD8, 2.3% of memory CD4, and under 0.45% of memory CD8 clonotypes were shared. The small number of donors limited the genetic and exposure-history diversity represented. Rarefaction of sorted-subset datasets indicated incomplete sequencing despite the large sequencing depth. Sampling was limited to blood, and TCR repertoires in tissue likely differ from TCR repertoires in blood. Larger estimated clonotype richness was generally found for naive subsets than for memory subsets. Compared with non-shared clonotypes, clonotypes shared by all four sorted-subset donors had higher generation probabilities. Based on pairwise subsampling, the degree of clonotype sharing among donors was expected to be affected by sequencing depth.

The donors were healthy, HIV-negative adults with no recently reported acute infections or vaccinations. Every donor was a Caucasian adult living in Nashville, Tennessee, USA. Magnetic negative selection was used to enrich CD4+ T cells, after which naive cells were positively selected on CD45RA and the negative fraction became the memory subset. Blood was collected by leukapheresis, and PBMCs were isolated by Ficoll-Histopaque density gradient centrifugation and then cryopreserved in liquid nitrogen vapor phase. Analytical flow cytometry was used to check the purity and quantity of every magnetically sorted T cell population. Genomic DNA was isolated from each sorted fraction and quantified by UV absorbance on a Nanodrop 2000c. Worth noting for this clone: There is no known antigen for this receptor. Base qualities are missing; no much larger clone stands one base away.

The sample comprised naive CD4+ T cells from PBMCs. The cell subset or site label, read with the paper, signifies: CD45RA+ positively selected. The sequence links TRBV20-1 to TRBJ1-5; the D gene assignment is ambiguous. This TCR came from a man aged 18-30 years in good health. Some clones in this sample may be carry-over from other donors' samples. CDR3 sequence: CSATENQPQHF. The nucleotides are TGCAGTGCTACAGAGAATCAGCCCCAGCATTTT.